This TCR beta chain came from a study of blood T cell repertoires in COVID-19. Clones were sequenced by immunoSEQ multiplex PCR, and TCRdb holds only the in-frame ones, with some missing. This table holds about 350,000 clones, over 75% found once. Clinical history reported by participants formed the basis on which cohorts were assigned. Cohort 3 donors counted as recovered after two negative PCRs, clearance, or resolved symptoms. The sequence was collected from a young woman who had recovered from COVID-19. Source material: PBMCs or T cells enriched from blood (not recorded which).

CDR3 in amino acids: CASSSTGSAYNEQFF. The CDR3 nucleotides are TGTGCCAGCAGCTCGACGGGGAGCGCCTACAATGAGCAGTTCTTC. This rearrangement joins TRBV5-8 to TRBJ2-1, with a tentative D call TRBD2 (5 bases). The V end lost 3 bases, the J end lost 2 bases, and 12 bases lay between the germline ends. Germline CDR1 reads SGHTS; CDR2 reads YDEGEE. This CDR3 spans 15 amino acids.